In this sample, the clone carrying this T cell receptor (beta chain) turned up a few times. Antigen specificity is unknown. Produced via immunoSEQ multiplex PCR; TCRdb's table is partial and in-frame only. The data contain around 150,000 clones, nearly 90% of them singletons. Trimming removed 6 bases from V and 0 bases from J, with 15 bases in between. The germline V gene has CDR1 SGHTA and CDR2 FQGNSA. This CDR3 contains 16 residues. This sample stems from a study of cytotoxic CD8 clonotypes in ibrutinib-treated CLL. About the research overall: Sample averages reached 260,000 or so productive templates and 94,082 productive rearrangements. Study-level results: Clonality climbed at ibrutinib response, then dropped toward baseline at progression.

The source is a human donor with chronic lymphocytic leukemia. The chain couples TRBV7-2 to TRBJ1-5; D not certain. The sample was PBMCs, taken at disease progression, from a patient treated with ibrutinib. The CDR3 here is CASSERAAYSNQPQHF. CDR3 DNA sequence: TGTGCCAGCAGTGAAAGGGCGGCATATAGCAATCAGCCCCAGCATTTT.